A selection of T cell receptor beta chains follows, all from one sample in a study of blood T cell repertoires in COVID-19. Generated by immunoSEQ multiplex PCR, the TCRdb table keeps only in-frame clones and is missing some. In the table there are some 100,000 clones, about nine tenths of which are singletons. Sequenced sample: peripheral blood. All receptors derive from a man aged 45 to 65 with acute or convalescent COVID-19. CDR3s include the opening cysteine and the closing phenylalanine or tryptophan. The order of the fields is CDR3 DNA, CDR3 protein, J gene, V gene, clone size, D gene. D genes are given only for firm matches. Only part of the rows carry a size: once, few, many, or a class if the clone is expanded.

TGTGCCAGCCGACCCTCCCCCCAAGCAACAGGGGGCTTGGACACTGAAGCTTTCTTT	CASRPSPQATGGLDTEAFF	TRBJ1-1	TRBV7-9	-	TRBD1
TGTGCCAGCAGCTTAGAAACAGGTCAGCCCCAGCATTTT	CASSLETGQPQHF	TRBJ1-5	TRBV7-9	-	-
TGTGCCAGCAGTTACGTCGGTGGGGCGGGGGAGACCCAGTACTTC	CASSYVGGAGETQYF	TRBJ2-5	TRBV6-5	-	-
TGCAGTGCTTACGACTGGAATGAGCAGTTCTTC	CSAYDWNEQFF	TRBJ2-1	TRBV20-1	once	-
TGTGCCAGCAGCTCCGACAGGGGAGGGTATGGCTACACCTTC	CASSSDRGGYGYTF	TRBJ1-2	TRBV11-3	-	TRBD1
TGTGCCAGCAGTTCCGACAGGGGCGACCAAGAGACCCAGTACTTC	CASSSDRGDQETQYF	TRBJ2-5	TRBV28	-	TRBD1
TGTGCCAGCAGCCGAGCATGGGGACTAGCGGGCGATACGCAGTATTTT	CASSRAWGLAGDTQYF	TRBJ2-3	TRBV7-8	-	TRBD2
TGTGCCAGCTCCACTACCGGGACAGCAAACTATGGCTACACCTTC	CASSTTGTANYGYTF	TRBJ1-2	TRBV18	once	TRBD1
TGCGCCAGCAGCTTGGGGGCTAGCGGGAGGACAGATACGCAGTATTTT	CASSLGASGRTDTQYF	TRBJ2-3	TRBV5-1	once	TRBD2
TGTGCCAGTAGTGTAGACAGGTTTTTAGACGAGCAGTACTTC	CASSVDRFLDEQYF	TRBJ2-7	TRBV19	-	-
TGTGCCAGAAGGCCAATCTTAGCGGGAGGGCACAATGAGCAGTTCTTC	CARRPILAGGHNEQFF	TRBJ2-1	TRBV7-9	-	TRBD2
TGTGCCAGCAGCCGCCTGGGACAGGGAATTAACAGATATCAGCCCCAGCATTTT	CASSRLGQGINRYQPQHF	TRBJ1-5	TRBV27	-	TRBD1
TGCGCCAGCAGCGAAGGGGGGCTCAATCAGCCCCAGCATTTT	CASSEGGLNQPQHF	TRBJ1-5	TRBV4-1	-	-
TGTGCCAGCAGCTACGCCAGGGGAACTGAAGCTTTCTTT	CASSYARGTEAFF	TRBJ1-1	TRBV14	-	-
TGCGCCAGCAGACGGGAGTTCACAGATACGCAGTATTTT	CASRREFTDTQYF	TRBJ2-3	TRBV5-1	once	-